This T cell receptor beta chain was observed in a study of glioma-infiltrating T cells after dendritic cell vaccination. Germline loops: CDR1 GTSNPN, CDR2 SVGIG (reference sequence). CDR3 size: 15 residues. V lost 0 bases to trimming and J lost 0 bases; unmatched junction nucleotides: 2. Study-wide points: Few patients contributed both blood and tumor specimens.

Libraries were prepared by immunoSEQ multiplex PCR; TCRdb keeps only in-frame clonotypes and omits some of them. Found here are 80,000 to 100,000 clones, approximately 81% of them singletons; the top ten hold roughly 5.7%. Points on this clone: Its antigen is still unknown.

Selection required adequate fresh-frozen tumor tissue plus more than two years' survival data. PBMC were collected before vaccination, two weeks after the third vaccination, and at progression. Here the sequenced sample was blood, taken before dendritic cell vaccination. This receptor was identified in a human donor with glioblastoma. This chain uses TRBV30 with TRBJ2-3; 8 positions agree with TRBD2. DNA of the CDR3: TGTGCCTGGAGTGTTGCTAGCGGGAGCACAGATACGCAGTATTTT. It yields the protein CAWSVASGSTDTQYF.